This is a list of T cell receptor beta chains from one sample in a study of T-cell memory formation after mild COVID-19. MiXCR, run by TCRdb on the 5' RACE reads, gives a single entry per CDR3 protein. The table includes 550,000 to 700,000 distinct CDR3 sequences, 15% to 20% detected once. The sample was PBMCs or a T cell subset sorted from them (not recorded which). The receptors stem from an adult woman who had mild COVID-19 (a few samples of this study predate the infection). Cell type and time point are not known. CDR3s include the opening cysteine and the closing phenylalanine or tryptophan. The D gene is left open where the match is weak. The size entry is marked missing in some rows and otherwise reads once, few, many or a size class.

TRBJ1-1	many	.	TRBV7-9	14	CASSFEGGLTEAFF	TGTGCCAGCAGCTTTGAGGGGGGTCTGACTGAAGCTTTCTTT
TRBJ1-2	.	.	TRBV27	13	CASSPAGAYGYTF	TGTGCCAGCAGTCCGGCAGGGGCCTATGGCTACACCTTC
TRBJ2-2	.	.	TRBV7-2	12	CASSLVVRKLFF	TGTGCCAGCAGCTTAGTAGTGCGAAAGCTGTTTTTT
TRBJ2-5	few	.	TRBV7-9	12	CASSLDSWTQYF	TGTGCCAGCAGCTTAGATAGCTGGACCCAGTACTTC
TRBJ2-1	.	.	TRBV3-1	13	CASSLGLINEQFF	TGTGCCAGCAGCTTGGGACTTATAAATGAGCAGTTCTTC
TRBJ2-7	few	TRBD2	TRBV9	16	CASSVRPGLAGYEQYF	TGTGCCAGCAGCGTCCGACCGGGACTAGCGGGGTACGAGCAGTACTTC
TRBJ2-3	few	TRBD2	TRBV11-1	14	CASSASGTLDTQYF	TGTGCCAGCAGCGCGAGCGGGACCCTTGATACGCAGTATTTT
TRBJ2-3	few	.	TRBV6-1	15	CASSEAKSLVDTQYF	TGTGCCAGCAGTGAAGCGAAAAGCCTCGTGGATACGCAGTATTTT
TRBJ2-1	few	TRBD1	TRBV5-1	15	CASSSRPDRANEQFF	TGCGCCAGCAGCTCCCGACCTGACAGGGCCAATGAGCAGTTCTTC
TRBJ2-1	few	.	TRBV6-2/TRBV6-3	16	CASSYMAGSSYNEQFF	TGTGCCAGCAGTTACATGGCGGGAAGCTCCTACAATGAGCAGTTCTTC
TRBJ1-1	.	TRBD1	TRBV6-6	15	CASRHGTGVNTEAFF	TGTGCCAGCAGACATGGGACAGGGGTGAACACTGAAGCTTTCTTT